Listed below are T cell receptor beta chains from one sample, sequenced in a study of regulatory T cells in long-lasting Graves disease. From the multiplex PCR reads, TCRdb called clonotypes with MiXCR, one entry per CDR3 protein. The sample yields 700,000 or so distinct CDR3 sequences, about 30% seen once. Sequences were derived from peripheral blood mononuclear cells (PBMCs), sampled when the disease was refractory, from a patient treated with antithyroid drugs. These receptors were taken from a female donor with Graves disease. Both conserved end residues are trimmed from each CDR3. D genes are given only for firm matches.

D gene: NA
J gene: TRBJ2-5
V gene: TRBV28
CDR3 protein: ASSLSRQETQY

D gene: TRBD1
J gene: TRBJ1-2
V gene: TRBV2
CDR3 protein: ASTYRGHMDGYT

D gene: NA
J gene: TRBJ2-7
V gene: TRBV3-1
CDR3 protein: ASSQAPSETYEQY

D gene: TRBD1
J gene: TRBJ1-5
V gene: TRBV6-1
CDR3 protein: ASSYLRQPGGNQPQH

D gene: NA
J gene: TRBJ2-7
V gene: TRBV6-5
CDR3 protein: ASSYRLNSYEQY

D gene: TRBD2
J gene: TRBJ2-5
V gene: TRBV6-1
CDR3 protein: ASSPPGLVSIGQETQY

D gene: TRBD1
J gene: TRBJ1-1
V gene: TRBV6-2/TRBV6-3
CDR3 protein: ASSYPGAWTGAGSTEAF

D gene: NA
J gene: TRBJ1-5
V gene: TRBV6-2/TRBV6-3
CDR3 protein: ASSYETGNQPQH

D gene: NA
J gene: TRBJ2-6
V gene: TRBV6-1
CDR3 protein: ASRFWGGTGANVLT

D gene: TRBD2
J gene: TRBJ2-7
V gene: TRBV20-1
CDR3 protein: SATSPSGPYEQY

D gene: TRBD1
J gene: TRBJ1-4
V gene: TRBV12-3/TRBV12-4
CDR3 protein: ASSHGQGVANEKLF

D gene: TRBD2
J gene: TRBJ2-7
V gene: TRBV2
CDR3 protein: ASSWTSGAYEQY

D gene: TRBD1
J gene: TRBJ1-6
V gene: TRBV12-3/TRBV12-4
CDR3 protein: ATSVRGHSPLH

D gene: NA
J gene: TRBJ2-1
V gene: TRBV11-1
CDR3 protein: ASSLEGSVPYNEQF

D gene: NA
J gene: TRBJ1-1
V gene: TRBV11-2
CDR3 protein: ASLYRMNTEAF

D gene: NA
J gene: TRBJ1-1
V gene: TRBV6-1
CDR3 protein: ASSNFPSEDTEAF

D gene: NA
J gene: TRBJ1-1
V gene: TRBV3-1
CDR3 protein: ASSQGVRGDTEAF

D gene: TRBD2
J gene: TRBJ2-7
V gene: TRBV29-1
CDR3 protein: SVGALADAYEQY

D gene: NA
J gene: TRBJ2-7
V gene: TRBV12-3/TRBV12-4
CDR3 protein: ASSPGWVNEQY

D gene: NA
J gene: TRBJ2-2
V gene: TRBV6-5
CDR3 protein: ASSYSSGRIHSGELF

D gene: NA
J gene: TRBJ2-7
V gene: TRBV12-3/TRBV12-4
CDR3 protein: ASSWDNSYEQY

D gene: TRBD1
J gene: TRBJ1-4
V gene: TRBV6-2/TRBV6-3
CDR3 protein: ASSYRDSREKLF

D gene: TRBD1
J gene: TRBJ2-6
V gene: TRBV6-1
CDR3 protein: ASSPSRDRGRGGANVLT

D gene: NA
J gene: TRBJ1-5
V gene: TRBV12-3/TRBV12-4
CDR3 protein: ASSRTSHQPQH

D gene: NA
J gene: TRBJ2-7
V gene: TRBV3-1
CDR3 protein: ASSQVGWGYEQY

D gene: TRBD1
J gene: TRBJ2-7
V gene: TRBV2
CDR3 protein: ASSEVGTGVYEQY

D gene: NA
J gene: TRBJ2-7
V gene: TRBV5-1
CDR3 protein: ASKEVSSEAYEQY